This T cell receptor beta chain was retrieved from a study of T cell changes during pregnancy in multiple sclerosis. Sequencing was performed with immunoSEQ multiplex PCR; in TCRdb, only in-frame clones are kept and a portion is missing. Here the sample spans more than 55,000 clones, about nine tenths being singletons. This CDR3 comprises 14 residues. Germline V lookup: CDR1 MNHEY, CDR2 SVGAGI. V trimming: 2 bases; J trimming: 5 bases; junction bases outside the gene matches: 3. The sample here was peripheral blood, taken in the third trimester of pregnancy. V and J are TRBV6-5 and TRBJ1-2, with TRBD1 matching 9 bases. The TCR was taken from a female donor in good health, enrolled as a control in a pregnancy study. In DNA, the CDR3 is TGTGCCAGCAGTTACGGGGGGACAGGGTATGGCTACACCTTC. Encoded protein: CASSYGGTGYGYTF.